The 2 T cell receptor beta chains below all came from one sample that was sequenced in a study of CD8 T cells in ankylosing spondylitis. TCRdb fed the 5' RACE reads into MiXCR, producing one record per CDR3 protein. Of about 190,000 distinct CDR3 sequences in the sample, over 10% were seen once. Sequencing used blood, either unsorted or a sorted T cell fraction (not recorded which). The source of these receptors is a female donor with ankylosing spondylitis or in good health (not recorded which).

Notes on this clonotype: This could be a read error, since a much larger clone is one nucleotide away. J is TRBJ2-1 and V is TRBV12-3 or TRBV12-4; D is unresolved. CDR3 size: 10 residues. CDR3 protein: CASRTNGQFF. The CDR3, as DNA: TGTGCCAGCAGGACCAATGGGCAGTTCTTC.

This clonotype has a handful of counts. The rearrangement joins TRBV25-1 to TRBJ2-3; 8 nucleotides align to TRBD1. The CDR3 length is 16 residues. Germline CDR1 is MGHDK and CDR2 is SYGVNS. V was clipped by 6 bases and J by 4 bases; unmatched bases: 12. DNA for the CDR3: TGTGCCAGCAGCGAGGACCGACAGGGGCGATCAGATACGCAGTATTTT. Protein product: CASSEDRQGRSDTQYF. Full variable domain (rest looked up from reference TRBV25-1 and TRBJ2-3): EADIYQTPRYLVIGTGKKITLECSQTMGHDKMYWYQQDPGMELHLIHYSYGVNSTEKGDLSSESTVSRIRTEHFPLTLESARPSHTSQYLCASSEDRQGRSDTQYFGPGTRLTVL.